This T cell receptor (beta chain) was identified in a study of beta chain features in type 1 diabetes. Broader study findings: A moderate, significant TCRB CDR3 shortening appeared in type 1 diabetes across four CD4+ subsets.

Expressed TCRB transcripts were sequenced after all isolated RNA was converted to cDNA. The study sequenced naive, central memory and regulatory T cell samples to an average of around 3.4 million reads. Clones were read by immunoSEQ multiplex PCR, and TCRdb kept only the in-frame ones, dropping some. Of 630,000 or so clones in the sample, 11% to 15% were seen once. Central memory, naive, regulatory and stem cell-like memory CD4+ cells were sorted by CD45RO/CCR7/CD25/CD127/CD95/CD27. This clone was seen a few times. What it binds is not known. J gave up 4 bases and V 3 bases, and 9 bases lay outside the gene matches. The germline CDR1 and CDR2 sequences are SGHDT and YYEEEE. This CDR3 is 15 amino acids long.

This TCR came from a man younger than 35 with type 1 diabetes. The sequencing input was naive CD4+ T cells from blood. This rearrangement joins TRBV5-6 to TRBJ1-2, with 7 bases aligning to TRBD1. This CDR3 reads CASSSVETGSYGYTF. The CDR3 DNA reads TGTGCCAGCAGCTCGGTGGAGACAGGGAGCTATGGCTACACCTTC.